These T cell receptor beta chains were read from a single sample in a study of cytomegalovirus exposure and HLA in healthy donors. The method was immunoSEQ multiplex PCR; TCRdb's version includes in-frame clones alone and lacks a portion of them. The top ten hold 4.9% of the sample, which has roughly 140,000 clones, approximately 71% seen once. Sequencing input: PBMCs. The source is a woman aged 50 to 60 in good health and CMV-seronegative. CDR3s leave out the opening cysteine and the closing phenylalanine or tryptophan. D genes are given only for firm matches. The size field is filled for only some rows; it gives once, few, many or a size class.

cdr3_length | v_call | clone_size | d_call | cdr3_aa
13 | TRBV9 | once | TRBD1 | ASSLGQGAYNEQF
9 | TRBV20-1 | - | TRBD1 | SATTGDGYT
13 | TRBV2 | - | - | ASRRDSLTDYEQY
14 | TRBV6-6 | - | TRBD2 | ASSRGGQGEGETQY
13 | TRBV7-9 | - | TRBD1 | ASSARPDRAAEAF
12 | TRBV7-2 | - | - | ASSLEYSSDTQY
13 | TRBV7-9 | - | - | ASSSGVNENYGYT
13 | TRBV15 | - | - | ATSRKRGSGGELF
12 | TRBV7-8 | - | - | ASSLGSVTDTQY
14 | TRBV10-3 | - | TRBD2 | AISESAGGRTDTQY
14 | TRBV5-4 | - | - | ASSRGTGRANEKLF
15 | TRBV4-2 | - | TRBD2 | ASSSRTSGENTDTQY
14 | TRBV2 | few | - | ASSDQLSGTGRPQH
13 | TRBV19 | - | TRBD1 | ASSTTQGAGQPQH
14 | TRBV5-5 | - | TRBD1 | ASSLGSGGAWAEQF
12 | TRBV27 | - | - | ASSFTAGWYEQY
12 | TRBV6-1 | once | TRBD1 | ASLGDSYNQPQH
17 | TRBV4-3 | - | TRBD2 | ASSQDLAGGSSSYNEQF
12 | TRBV7-2 | few | TRBD1 | ASRQGGPNYGYT
13 | TRBV4-1 | - | TRBD1 | ASSAPGQGKYEQY
11 | TRBV30 | few | - | AWSLQANYGYT
13 | TRBV4-2 | - | TRBD1 | ASSQDLQGNSPLH
12 | TRBV6-4 | - | TRBD1 | ASVDRVGTDTQY
12 | TRBV4-1 | - | - | ASSQELRQETQY
13 | TRBV18 | - | - | ASRTGDNGNTEAF
12 | TRBV6-6 | once | TRBD1 | ASSYGQGGQPQH
15 | TRBV14 | - | TRBD1 | ASSQATGRATNEKLF
14 | TRBV4-1 | - | TRBD2 | ASSQRLAGATDTQY
14 | TRBV15 | - | TRBD1 | ATSIRTGATNEKLF
12 | TRBV6-1 | - | - | ASSESVRAYEQY
13 | TRBV15 | - | TRBD1 | ATSSQGRGRTEAF
11 | TRBV27 | - | - | ASSYGQDTEAF
11 | TRBV5-4 | - | - | ASSFDSVQPQH
12 | TRBV19 | - | - | ASSKTENSYEQY
12 | TRBV19 | - | TRBD2 | ASTSGGGAETQY
14 | TRBV7-2 | - | TRBD2 | ASSLTLASGGYEQY
13 | TRBV27 | - | TRBD1 | ASSTDRVIGSPLH
11 | TRBV6-5 | - | TRBD1 | ASNGQGSSEQY
13 | TRBV27 | - | - | ASSLSIRRNYGYT
14 | TRBV4-3 | - | - | ASSQDFGGGNTEAF
13 | TRBV4-3 | - | - | ASSLHRDMNTEAF
16 | TRBV7-9 | - | TRBD1 | ASSLELGQGTSNQPQH
11 | TRBV19 | - | - | ASSIDWSGEQF
11 | TRBV7-8 | - | TRBD1 | ASRGLRGNEQF
12 | TRBV14 | - | - | ASSHRQAAYEQY
14 | TRBV9 | - | - | ASSPRRQAKNTEAF
11 | TRBV2 | - | - | ASIGTPDYEQY
11 | TRBV4-1 | - | - | ASSTYSREEQY
12 | TRBV5-1 | - | TRBD1 | ASSSQGESSEQY